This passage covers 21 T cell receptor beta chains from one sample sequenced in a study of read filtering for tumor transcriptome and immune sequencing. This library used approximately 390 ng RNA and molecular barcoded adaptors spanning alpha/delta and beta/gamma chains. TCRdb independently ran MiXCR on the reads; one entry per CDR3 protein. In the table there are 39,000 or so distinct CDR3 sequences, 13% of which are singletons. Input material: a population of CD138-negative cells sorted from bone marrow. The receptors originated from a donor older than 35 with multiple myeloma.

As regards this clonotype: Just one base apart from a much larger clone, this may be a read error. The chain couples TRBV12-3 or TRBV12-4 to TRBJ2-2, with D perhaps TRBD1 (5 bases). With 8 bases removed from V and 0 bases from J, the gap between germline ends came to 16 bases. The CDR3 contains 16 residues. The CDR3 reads CASGVWTLTNTGELFF. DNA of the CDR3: TGTGCCAGCGGGGTCTGGACATTAACGAACACCGGGGAGCTGTTTTTT.

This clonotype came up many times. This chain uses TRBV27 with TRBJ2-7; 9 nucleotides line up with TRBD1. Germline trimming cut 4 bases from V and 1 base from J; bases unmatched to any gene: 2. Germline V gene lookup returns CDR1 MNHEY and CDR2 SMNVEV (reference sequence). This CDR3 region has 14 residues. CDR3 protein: CASSWTGVSYEQYF. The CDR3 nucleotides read TGTGCCAGCAGTTGGACAGGGGTATCCTACGAGCAGTACTTC.

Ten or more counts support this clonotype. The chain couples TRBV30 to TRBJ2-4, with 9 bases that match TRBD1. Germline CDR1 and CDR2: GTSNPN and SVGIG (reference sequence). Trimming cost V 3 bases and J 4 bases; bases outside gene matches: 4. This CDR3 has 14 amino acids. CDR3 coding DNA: TGTGCCTGGAGCCGGGACAGGGAGAAAAACATTCAGTACTTC. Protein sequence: CAWSRDREKNIQYF.

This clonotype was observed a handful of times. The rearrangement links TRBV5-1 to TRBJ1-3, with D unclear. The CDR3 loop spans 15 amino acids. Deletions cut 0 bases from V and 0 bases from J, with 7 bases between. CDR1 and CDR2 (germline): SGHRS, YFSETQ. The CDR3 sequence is CASSLADPSGNTIYF. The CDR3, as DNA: TGCGCCAGCAGCTTGGCCGACCCCTCTGGAAACACCATATATTTT. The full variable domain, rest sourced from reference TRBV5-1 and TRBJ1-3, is KAGVTQTPRYLIKTRGQQVTLSCSPISGHRSVSWYQQTPGQGLQFLFEYFSETQRNKGNFPGRFSGRQFSNSRSEMNVSTLELGDSALYLCASSLADPSGNTIYFGEGSWLTVV.

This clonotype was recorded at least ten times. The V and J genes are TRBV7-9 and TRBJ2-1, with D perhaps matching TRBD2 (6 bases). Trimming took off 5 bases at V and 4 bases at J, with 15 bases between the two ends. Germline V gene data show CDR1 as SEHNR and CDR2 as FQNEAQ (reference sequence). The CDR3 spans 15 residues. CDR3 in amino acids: CASSRPGTQYNEQFF. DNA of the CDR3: TGTGCCAGCAGCCGGCCCGGGACTCAATACAATGAGCAGTTCTTC.

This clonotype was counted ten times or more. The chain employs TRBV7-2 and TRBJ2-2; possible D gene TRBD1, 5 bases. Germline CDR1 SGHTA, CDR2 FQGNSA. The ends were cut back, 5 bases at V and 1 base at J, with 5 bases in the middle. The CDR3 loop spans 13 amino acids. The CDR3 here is CASSGQNTGELFF. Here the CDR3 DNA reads TGTGCCAGCAGCGGACAGAACACCGGGGAGCTGTTTTTT.

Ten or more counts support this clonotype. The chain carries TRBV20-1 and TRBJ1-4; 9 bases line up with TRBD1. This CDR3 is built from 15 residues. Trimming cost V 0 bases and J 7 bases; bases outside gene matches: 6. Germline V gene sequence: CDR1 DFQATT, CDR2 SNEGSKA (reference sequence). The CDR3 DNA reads TGCAGTGCTAGAGACCCACAGGGGGCCGGTGAAAAACTGTTTTTT. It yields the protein CSARDPQGAGEKLFF.

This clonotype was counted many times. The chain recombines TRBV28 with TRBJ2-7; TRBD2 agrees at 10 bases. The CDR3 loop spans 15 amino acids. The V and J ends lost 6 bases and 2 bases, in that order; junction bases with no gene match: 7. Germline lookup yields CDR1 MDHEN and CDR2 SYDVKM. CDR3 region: CASSYASGSTYEQYF. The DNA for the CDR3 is TGTGCCAGCAGCTACGCTAGCGGGAGTACCTACGAGCAGTACTTC.

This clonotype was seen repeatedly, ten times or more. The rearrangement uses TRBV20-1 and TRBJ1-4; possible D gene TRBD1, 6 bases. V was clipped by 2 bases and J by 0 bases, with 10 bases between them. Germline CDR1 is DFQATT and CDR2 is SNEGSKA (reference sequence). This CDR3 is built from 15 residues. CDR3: CSARRTGSTNEKLFF. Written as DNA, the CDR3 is TGCAGTGCTAGAAGAACAGGGTCAACTAATGAAAAACTGTTTTTT.

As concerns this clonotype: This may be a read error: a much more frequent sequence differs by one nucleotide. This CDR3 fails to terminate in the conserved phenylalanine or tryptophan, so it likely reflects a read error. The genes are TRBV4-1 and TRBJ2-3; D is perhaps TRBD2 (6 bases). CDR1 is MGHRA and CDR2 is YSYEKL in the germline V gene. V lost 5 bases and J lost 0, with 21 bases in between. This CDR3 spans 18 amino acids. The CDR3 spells CASSGYSTGEGSTDTQYS. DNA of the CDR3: TGCGCCAGCAGCGGGTATTCAACGGGAGAAGGGAGCACAGATACGCAGTATTCT.

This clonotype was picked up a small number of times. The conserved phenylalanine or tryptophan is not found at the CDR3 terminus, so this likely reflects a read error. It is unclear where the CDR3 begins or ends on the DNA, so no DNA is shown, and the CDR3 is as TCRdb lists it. CDR3 protein: CASSLNGQGRETQCY. V gene TRBV7-3 combines with J gene TRBJ2-5; the D call in the table, TRBD1, was not verified against the DNA. The CDR3 sequence runs 15 residues, both termini included. CDR1 is SGHTA, CDR2 FQGTGA, per germline.

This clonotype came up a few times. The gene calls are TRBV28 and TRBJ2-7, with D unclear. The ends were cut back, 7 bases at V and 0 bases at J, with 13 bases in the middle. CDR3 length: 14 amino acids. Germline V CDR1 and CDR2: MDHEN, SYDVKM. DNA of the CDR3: TGTGCCAGCATTCCTGGGTCTATCTCCTACGAGCAGTACTTC. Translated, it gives CASIPGSISYEQYF.

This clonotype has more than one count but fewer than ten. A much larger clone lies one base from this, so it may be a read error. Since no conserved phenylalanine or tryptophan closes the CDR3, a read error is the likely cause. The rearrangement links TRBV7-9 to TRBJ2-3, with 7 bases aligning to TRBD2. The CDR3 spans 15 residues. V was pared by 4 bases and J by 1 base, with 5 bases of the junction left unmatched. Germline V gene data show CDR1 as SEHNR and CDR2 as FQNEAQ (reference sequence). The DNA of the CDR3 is TGTGCCAGCAGCTCGACTAGCCCGGGCACAGATACGCAGTATATT. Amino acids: CASSSTSPGTDTQYI.

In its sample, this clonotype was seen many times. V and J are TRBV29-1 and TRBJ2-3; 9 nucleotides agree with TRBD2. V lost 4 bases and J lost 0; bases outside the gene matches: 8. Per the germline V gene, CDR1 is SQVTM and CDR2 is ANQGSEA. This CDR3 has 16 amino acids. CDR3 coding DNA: TGCAGCGTTGGTGGACTAGCGATCACTAGCACAGATACGCAGTATTTT. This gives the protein CSVGGLAITSTDTQYF.

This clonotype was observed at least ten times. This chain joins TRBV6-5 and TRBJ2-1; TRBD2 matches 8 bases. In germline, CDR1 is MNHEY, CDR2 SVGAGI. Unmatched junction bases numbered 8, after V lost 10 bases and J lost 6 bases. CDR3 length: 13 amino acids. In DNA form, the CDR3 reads TGTGCCACCAGGACTAGCCCGGGCAATGAGCAGTTCTTC. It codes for CATRTSPGNEQFF.

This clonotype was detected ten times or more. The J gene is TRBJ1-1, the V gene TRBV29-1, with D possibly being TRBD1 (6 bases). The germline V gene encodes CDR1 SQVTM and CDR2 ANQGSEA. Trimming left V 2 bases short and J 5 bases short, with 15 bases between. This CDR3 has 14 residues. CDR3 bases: TGCAGCGTTGAAACACAGGGATTCTGGACTGAAGCTTTCTTT. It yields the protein CSVETQGFWTEAFF.

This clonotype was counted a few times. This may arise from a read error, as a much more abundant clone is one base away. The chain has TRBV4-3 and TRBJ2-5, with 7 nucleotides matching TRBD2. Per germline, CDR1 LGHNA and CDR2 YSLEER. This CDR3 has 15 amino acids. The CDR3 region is CASSQGEGLQKTQYF. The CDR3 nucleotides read TGCGCCAGCAGCCAAGGGGAGGGACTCCAAAAGACCCAGTACTTC.

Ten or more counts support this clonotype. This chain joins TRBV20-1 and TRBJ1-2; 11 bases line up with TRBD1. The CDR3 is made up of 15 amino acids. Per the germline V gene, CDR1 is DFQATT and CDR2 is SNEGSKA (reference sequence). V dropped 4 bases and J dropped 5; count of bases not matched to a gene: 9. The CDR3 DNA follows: TGCAGTGCTACGGACAGGGGGCGCTTATGGTATGGCTACACCTTC. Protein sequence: CSATDRGRLWYGYTF.

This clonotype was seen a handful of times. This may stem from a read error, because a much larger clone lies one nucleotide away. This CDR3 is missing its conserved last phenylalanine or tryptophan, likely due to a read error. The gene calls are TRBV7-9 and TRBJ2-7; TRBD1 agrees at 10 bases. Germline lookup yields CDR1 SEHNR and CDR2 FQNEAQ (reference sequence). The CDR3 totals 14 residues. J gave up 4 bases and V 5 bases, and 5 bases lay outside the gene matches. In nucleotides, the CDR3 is TGTGCCAGCAGCCAAGGACAGGGGGAGTACGAGCAGTACCTC. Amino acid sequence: CASSQGQGEYEQYL.

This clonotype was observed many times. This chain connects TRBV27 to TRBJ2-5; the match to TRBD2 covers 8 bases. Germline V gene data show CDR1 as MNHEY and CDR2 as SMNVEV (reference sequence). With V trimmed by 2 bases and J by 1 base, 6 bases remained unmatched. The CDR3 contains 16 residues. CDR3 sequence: CASSLESGSSQETQYF. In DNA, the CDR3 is TGTGCCAGCAGTTTAGAGAGCGGGAGTAGCCAAGAGACCCAGTACTTC.

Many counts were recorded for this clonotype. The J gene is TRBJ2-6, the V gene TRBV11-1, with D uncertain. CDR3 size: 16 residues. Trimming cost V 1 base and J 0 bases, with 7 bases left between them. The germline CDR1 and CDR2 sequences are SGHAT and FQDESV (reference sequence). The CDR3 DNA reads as TGTGCCAGCAGCTTAGGGCAGTACTCTGGGGCCAACGTCCTGACTTTC. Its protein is CASSLGQYSGANVLTF.